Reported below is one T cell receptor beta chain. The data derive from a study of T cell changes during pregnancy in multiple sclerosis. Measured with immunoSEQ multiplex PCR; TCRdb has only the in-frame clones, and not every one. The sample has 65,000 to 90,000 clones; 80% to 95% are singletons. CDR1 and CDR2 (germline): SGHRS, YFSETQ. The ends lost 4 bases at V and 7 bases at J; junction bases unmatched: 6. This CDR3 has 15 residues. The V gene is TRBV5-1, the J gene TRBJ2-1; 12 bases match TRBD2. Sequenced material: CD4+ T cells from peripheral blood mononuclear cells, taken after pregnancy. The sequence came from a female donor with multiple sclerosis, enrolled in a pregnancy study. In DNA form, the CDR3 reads TGCGCCAGCAGCCGGACTAGCGGGACTAATAATGAGCAGTTCTTC. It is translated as CASSRTSGTNNEQFF.